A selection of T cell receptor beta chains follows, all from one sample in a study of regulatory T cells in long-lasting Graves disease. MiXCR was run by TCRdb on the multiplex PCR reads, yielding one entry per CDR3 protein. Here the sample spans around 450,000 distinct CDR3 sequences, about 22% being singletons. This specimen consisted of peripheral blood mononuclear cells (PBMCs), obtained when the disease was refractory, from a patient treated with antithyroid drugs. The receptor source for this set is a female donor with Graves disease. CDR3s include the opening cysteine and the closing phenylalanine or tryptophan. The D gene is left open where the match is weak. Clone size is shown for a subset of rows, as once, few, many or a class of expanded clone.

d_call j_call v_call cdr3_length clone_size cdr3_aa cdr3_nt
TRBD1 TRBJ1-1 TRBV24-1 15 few CATSDGTDSTAEAFF TGTGCCACCAGTGATGGGACAGATTCGACGGCTGAAGCTTTCTTT
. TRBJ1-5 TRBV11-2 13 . CASAPGDNQPQHF TGTGCCAGCGCCCCGGGAGATAATCAGCCCCAGCATTTT
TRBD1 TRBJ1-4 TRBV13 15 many CASSLVTGPSEKLFF TGTGCCAGCAGCTTAGTGACAGGGCCATCAGAAAAACTGTTTTTT
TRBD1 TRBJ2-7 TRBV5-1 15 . CASSLTRTGIHEQYF TGCGCCAGCAGCTTGACGCGGACAGGGATCCACGAGCAGTACTTC
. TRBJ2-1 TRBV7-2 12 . CASSPSWGEQFF TGTGCCAGCAGCCCTAGTTGGGGTGAGCAGTTCTTC
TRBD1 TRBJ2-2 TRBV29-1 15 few CSVRTLTGATGELFF TGCAGCGTGCGCACCCTTACAGGGGCCACCGGGGAGCTGTTTTTT
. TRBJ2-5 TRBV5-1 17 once CASSSRPRGARQETQYF TGCGCCAGCAGCTCCCGGCCGAGGGGGGCGCGTCAGGAGACCCAGTACTTC
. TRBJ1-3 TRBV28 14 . CANTLRGGSNTIYF TGTGCCAACACCCTCCGTGGAGGGTCTAACACCATATATTTT
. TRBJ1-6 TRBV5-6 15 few CASSFASLDNSPLHF TGTGCCAGCAGCTTCGCCAGCTTAGATAATTCACCCCTCCACTTT
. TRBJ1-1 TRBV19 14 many CASLIRGSDTEAFF TGTGCCAGCCTTATACGGGGAAGTGACACTGAAGCTTTCTTT
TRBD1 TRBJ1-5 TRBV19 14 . CASSHQGANQPQHF TGTGCCAGTAGCCATCAGGGGGCGAATCAGCCCCAGCATTTT
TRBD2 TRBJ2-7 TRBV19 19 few CASSIEAGIGLAEGDEQYF TGTGCCAGTAGTATAGAAGCGGGGATCGGGCTAGCGGAGGGCGACGAGCAGTACTTC
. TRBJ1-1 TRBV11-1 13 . CASSFDSNTEAFF TGTGCCAGCAGCTTTGATTCGAACACTGAAGCTTTCTTT
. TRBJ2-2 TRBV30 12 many CAWSALLGELFF TGTGCCTGGAGTGCCCTCTTGGGGGAGCTGTTTTTT
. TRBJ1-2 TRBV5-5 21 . CASSLGPSPMSQWIPNYGYTF TGTGCCAGCAGCTTGGGACCGAGCCCGATGTCCCAGTGGATCCCTAACTATGGCTACACCTTC
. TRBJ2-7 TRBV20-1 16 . CSARDRSTPGDYEQYF TGCAGTGCTAGAGATAGGTCTACCCCGGGGGACTACGAGCAGTACTTC
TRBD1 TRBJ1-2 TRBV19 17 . CASRTPGQGAVNYGYTF TGTGCCAGTAGGACACCGGGACAGGGGGCGGTTAACTATGGCTACACCTTC
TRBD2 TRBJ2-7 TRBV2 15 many CATIYRTSGAYEQYF TGTGCCACCATCTATCGGACTAGCGGGGCCTACGAGCAGTACTTC
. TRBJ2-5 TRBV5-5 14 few CASSFMPDQETQYF TGTGCCAGCAGCTTTATGCCGGACCAAGAGACCCAGTACTTC
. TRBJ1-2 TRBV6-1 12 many CASREGEYGYTF TGTGCCAGCAGGGAGGGCGAGTATGGCTACACCTTC
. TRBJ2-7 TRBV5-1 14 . CASSLVPIGYEQYF TGCGCCAGCAGCTTGGTTCCGATCGGGTACGAGCAGTACTTC
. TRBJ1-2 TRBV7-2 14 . CASSPPGNHYGYTF TGTGCCAGCAGCCCCCCCGGGAATCACTATGGCTACACCTTC
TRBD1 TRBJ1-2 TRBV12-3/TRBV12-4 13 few CASRLDRAYGYTF TGTGCCAGCAGACTGGACAGGGCCTATGGCTACACCTTC
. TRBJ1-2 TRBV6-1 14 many CASSEGWGLYGYTF TGTGCCAGCAGTGAAGGGTGGGGTTTGTATGGCTACACCTTC
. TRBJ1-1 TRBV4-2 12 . CASSHFDTEAFF TGTGCCAGCAGCCATTTTGACACTGAAGCTTTCTTT
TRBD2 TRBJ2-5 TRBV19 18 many CASSTRGLAGSSGETQYF TGTGCCAGTAGTACCCGGGGACTAGCGGGATCCTCTGGAGAGACCCAGTACTTC
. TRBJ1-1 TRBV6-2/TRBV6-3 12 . CASRWVDTEAFF TGTGCCAGCCGGTGGGTGGACACTGAAGCTTTCTTT
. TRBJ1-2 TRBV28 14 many CASSPRLLARGYTF TGTGCCAGCAGTCCACGTCTGCTCGCGAGGGGCTACACCTTC
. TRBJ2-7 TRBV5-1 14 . CASSPRNTGYEQYF TGCGCCAGCAGCCCTCGAAACACAGGCTACGAGCAGTACTTC
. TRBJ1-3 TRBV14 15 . CASSLLGSRGNTIYF TGTGCCAGCAGCCTTCTGGGTTCTCGTGGAAACACCATATATTTT
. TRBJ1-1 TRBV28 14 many CASRYRASNTEAFF TGTGCCAGCAGGTACCGGGCCTCGAACACTGAAGCTTTCTTT
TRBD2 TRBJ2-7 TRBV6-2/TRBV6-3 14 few CASRPLAESYEQYF TGTGCCAGCAGGCCACTAGCGGAATCCTACGAGCAGTACTTC
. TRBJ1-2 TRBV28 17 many CASSFSARTRTNYGYTF TGTGCCAGCAGTTTTTCCGCCCGAACCAGAACCAACTATGGCTACACCTTC
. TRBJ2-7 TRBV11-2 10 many CASGNYEQYF TGTGCCAGCGGAAACTACGAGCAGTACTTC
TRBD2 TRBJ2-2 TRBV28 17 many CASSLLGLAGSTGELFF TGTGCCAGCAGTTTATTGGGACTAGCGGGAAGTACCGGGGAGCTGTTTTTT
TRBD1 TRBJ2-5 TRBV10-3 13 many CAIKGTGEETQYF TGTGCCATCAAGGGGACAGGGGAAGAGACCCAGTACTTC
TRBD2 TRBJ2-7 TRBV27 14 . CASSITSGGYEQYF TGTGCCAGCAGTATTACTAGCGGGGGCTACGAGCAGTACTTC
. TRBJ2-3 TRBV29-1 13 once CSVPGKYTDTQYF TGCAGCGTGCCTGGGAAGTACACAGATACGCAGTATTTT
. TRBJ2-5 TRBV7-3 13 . CASSLLASETQYF TGTGCCAGCAGCTTGCTAGCTTCGGAGACCCAGTACTTC
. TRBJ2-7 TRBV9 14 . CASSLTGISYEQYF TGTGCCAGCAGCCTTACAGGGATCTCCTACGAGCAGTACTTC